This T cell receptor (beta chain) originates from a study of technical replicates of blood from several donors. TCRdb's copy holds only in-frame clones and misses some; the assay was immunoSEQ multiplex PCR. The sample has some 80,000 clones; 92% are singletons. The CDR3 has 16 amino acids. Germline V gene lookup returns CDR1 SEHNR and CDR2 FQNEAQ (reference sequence). The ends lost 4 bases at V and 0 bases at J; junction bases unmatched: 3. This chain uses TRBV7-9 with TRBJ2-3; 11 positions agree with TRBD2. Sequencing used T cells isolated from PBMCs. This TCR derives from a human donor in good health. The CDR3 DNA is TGTGCCAGCAGCTCGGGGACTAGCGGAAGCACAGATACGCAGTATTTT. Translated: CASSSGTSGSTDTQYF.